A single sample gave rise to the 21 T cell receptor beta chains below, sequenced in a study of T-cell reconstitution after alpha-beta-depleted transplantation in children. A TCRbeta library incorporating unique molecular identifiers was prepared. TCRdb reanalysed the PCR reads using MiXCR and keeps one entry per CDR3 protein. Of some 300,000 distinct CDR3 sequences listed, over 7% are singletons. Study-wide results and caveats: Among T cells one year after transplant, newly produced cells accounted for most counts and diversity.

No antigen is known for these receptors. The sequenced sample was peripheral blood, obtained 360 days after TCRalphabeta/CD19-depleted stem cell transplant. These receptors all stem from a female patient between 2 and 15 years old who had a stem cell transplant for Fanconi anemia, so the T cells may come from the graft donor.

By proportion, this clonotype is medium-sized (0.01 to 0.1%). This chain links TRBV20-1 with TRBJ2-1; 7 bases line up with TRBD2. From germline, CDR1 is DFQATT and CDR2 SNEGSKA (reference sequence). The J segment lost 2 bases and the V segment lost 6 bases, leaving 16 bases of the junction unmatched. The CDR3 has 17 amino acids. The CDR3 sequence is CSAEDAYGRNPYNEQFF. CDR3 coding DNA: TGCAGTGCCGAGGACGCTTACGGGAGGAACCCCTACAATGAGCAGTTCTTC.

This clonotype occurred many times. The chain recombines TRBV12-3 or TRBV12-4 with TRBJ1-2, with 8 positions matching TRBD1. J lost 6 bases, V lost 0 bases, and 6 bases had no gene match. The CDR3 is made up of 15 amino acids. The CDR3 sequence is CASSLAPGGADGYTF. The DNA of the CDR3 is TGTGCCAGCAGTTTAGCGCCAGGGGGCGCGGATGGCTACACCTTC.

This clonotype has only a few counts. This sequence joins TRBV27 and TRBJ2-5, with TRBD1 as a possible D gene (6 bases). V was clipped by 2 bases and J by 4 bases, with 14 bases between them. Per germline, CDR1 MNHEY and CDR2 SMNVEV (reference sequence). The CDR3 loop spans 15 amino acids. The CDR3 spells CASSLRYRVGETQYF. As DNA, the CDR3 is TGTGCCAGCAGTTTACGGTACAGGGTTGGAGAGACCCAGTACTTC.

This clonotype appeared a few times. The CDR3 sequence is CASSLGDPGETQYF. The CDR3 DNA follows: TGCGCCAGCAGCTTGGGGGACCCGGGAGAGACCCAGTACTTC. The chain uses TRBV5-1 and TRBJ2-5; D may correspond to TRBD1 or TRBD2 (5 bases each). Germline V gene data show CDR1 as SGHRS and CDR2 as YFSETQ. Trimming pared 0 bases from V and 4 bases from J, leaving 10 bases between. This CDR3 is 14 amino acids long.

This clonotype has just a few counts. The chain couples TRBV2 to TRBJ2-5; 7 bases line up with TRBD1. This CDR3 has 13 amino acids. Trimming removed 8 bases from V and 5 bases from J; junction bases left unmatched: 8. Germline loops: CDR1 SNHLY, CDR2 FYNNEI. The CDR3: CASLQQGYETQYF. The CDR3 coding sequence is TGTGCCAGCTTACAACAGGGGTATGAGACCCAGTACTTC.

The sample holds many counts of this clonotype. The J gene is TRBJ1-2, the V gene TRBV11-2; D perhaps matches TRBD1 (6 bases). The CDR3 covers 14 residues. The V gene lost 2 bases and the J gene lost 4 bases, with 11 bases spanning the gap. Germline assignment: CDR1 SGHAT and CDR2 FQNNGV. For the CDR3, the DNA is TGTGCCAGCAGCTTATTAGGGGGAGCCTATGGCTACACCTTC. It translates to CASSLLGGAYGYTF.

This clonotype was observed at least ten times. The rearrangement joins TRBV28 to TRBJ2-3; TRBD2 matches 10 bases. The V and J ends lost 2 bases and 7 bases, in that order; junction bases with no gene match: 9. CDR1 is MDHEN, CDR2 SYDVKM, per germline. The CDR3 is 16 residues long. The DNA for the CDR3 is TGTGCCAGCAGTTTACCGACTAGCGGGTCCGTGTATACGCAGTATTTT. Translation: CASSLPTSGSVYTQYF.

This clonotype has ten or more counts. The V gene is TRBV10-3, the J gene TRBJ1-6; a possible D gene is TRBD1 (6 bases). Germline V gene lookup returns CDR1 ENHRY and CDR2 SYGVKD. Trimming took off 5 bases at V and 1 base at J, with 15 bases between the two ends. This CDR3 spans 17 amino acids. The CDR3 DNA reads TGTGCCATCAGTTCCTGGACAGAAGGGTCCTATAATTCACCCCTCCACTTT. It encodes CAISSWTEGSYNSPLHF.

This chain links TRBV28 with TRBJ1-2; no firm D call. The CDR3 has 15 residues. CDR1 and CDR2 from the germline V gene are MDHEN and SYDVKM. V lost 6 bases, J lost 7 bases, and 21 bases lay in between. CDR3: CASSPGGPSTGGYTF. The CDR3 DNA sequence: TGTGCCAGCAGCCCAGGCGGTCCTAGTACCGGTGGCTACACCTTC.

This clonotype was detected many times. The CDR3 protein is CASSLTEKSYEQYF. CDR3 nucleotide sequence: TGTGCCAGCAGCTTAACGGAAAAATCCTACGAGCAGTACTTC. V gene TRBV7-9 combines with J gene TRBJ2-7, with D unclear. The germline V gene has CDR1 SEHNR and CDR2 FQNEAQ (reference sequence). Between the trimmed V and J ends, which lost 2 bases and 1 base, there was a span of 9 bases. The CDR3 extends over 14 amino acids.

The V call is TRBV6-1, the J call TRBJ2-3; no definite D call. Germline CDR1 reads MNHNS; CDR2 reads SASEGT. The CDR3 is made up of 14 amino acids. Trimming stripped 6 bases from V and 5 bases from J, with 15 bases between. CDR3 coding DNA: TGTGCCAGCAGCCCCTTAGGCGTCAGAGATACGCAGTATTTT. This encodes CASSPLGVRDTQYF.

This clonotype was recorded a few times. The chain is built from TRBV2 and TRBJ2-7, with D perhaps matching TRBD1 (5 bases). The V end lost 3 bases, the J end lost 5 bases, and 14 bases lay between the germline ends. The germline V gene encodes CDR1 SNHLY and CDR2 FYNNEI. This CDR3 comprises 14 residues. The CDR3: CASSESQGLDEQYF. CDR3 in DNA: TGTGCCAGCAGTGAGAGCCAGGGTCTCGACGAGCAGTACTTC.

The J gene is TRBJ1-2, the V gene TRBV20-1; maybe TRBD1 (6 bases). CDR3 size: 15 residues. Germline-derived CDR1 and CDR2 are DFQATT and SNEGSKA (reference sequence). Trimming shortened V by 6 bases and J by 6 bases, and 23 bases separated the two germline ends. Here the CDR3 reads CSALRGQSPTHGYTF. In nucleotides, the CDR3 is TGCAGTGCCCTACGGGGGCAATCTCCCACACATGGCTACACCTTC.

The V and J genes are TRBV6-5 and TRBJ2-1; D unresolved. In germline, CDR1 is MNHEY, CDR2 SVGAGI. The V end lost 6 bases, the J end lost 5 bases, and 14 bases lay between the germline ends. This CDR3 spans 14 amino acids. CDR3 region: CASRPSGWNNEQFF. CDR3 sequence (DNA): TGTGCCAGCAGACCATCGGGCTGGAACAATGAGCAGTTCTTC.

This clonotype was counted ten times or more. This chain uses TRBV5-1 with TRBJ2-5; D might be TRBD2 (6 bases). The germline V gene has CDR1 SGHRS and CDR2 YFSETQ. The CDR3 contains 11 residues. The ends were cut back, 6 bases at V and 4 bases at J, with 7 bases in the middle. This chain's CDR3 is CASMEGETQYF. CDR3 coding DNA: TGCGCCAGCATGGAGGGAGAGACCCAGTACTTC.

V gene TRBV20-1 combines with J gene TRBJ1-1; 7 bases map to TRBD1. Trimming removed 3 bases from V and 10 bases from J; junction bases left unmatched: 11. This CDR3 is built from 13 residues. The germline V gene has CDR1 DFQATT and CDR2 SNEGSKA (reference sequence). The CDR3 sequence: CSASPGQSGRAFF. Here the CDR3 DNA reads TGCAGTGCTAGTCCGGGACAGTCAGGGAGAGCTTTCTTT.

In nucleotides, the CDR3 is TGTGCCAGCAGCCAAGATCCCTATCAAAAGACCCAGTACTTC. Its protein product is CASSQDPYQKTQYF. This chain joins TRBV3-1 and TRBJ2-5; D not resolved. Trimming took 0 bases from V and 6 from J, leaving 11 bases between them. Germline values: CDR1 LGHDT, CDR2 YNNKEL (reference sequence). The CDR3 has 14 residues.

This rearrangement joins TRBV14 to TRBJ2-5; TRBD1 might be the D (7 bases). The CDR3 length is 15 residues. Germline CDR1 reads SGHDN; CDR2 reads FVKESK. Trimming stripped 5 bases from V and 1 base from J, with 14 bases between. The CDR3: CASSAPGGRQETQYF. In DNA, the CDR3 is TGTGCCAGCAGCGCCCCAGGGGGGCGCCAAGAGACCCAGTACTTC.

This clonotype was counted between two and nine times. V is TRBV28 and J is TRBJ2-7; D perhaps matches TRBD1 (6 bases). Per germline, CDR1 MDHEN and CDR2 SYDVKM. This CDR3 has 13 residues. Trimming shortened V by 8 bases and J by 0 bases, and 11 bases separated the two germline ends. The CDR3 DNA follows: TGTGCCAGCGGAACAGGGAGCTCCTACGAGCAGTACGTC. Translating it yields CASGTGSSYEQYV.

The CDR3 region is CASSWDPNAGLQTGELFF. CDR3 nucleotide sequence: TGTGCCAGCAGCTGGGATCCTAATGCGGGACTACAAACCGGGGAGCTGTTTTTT. This rearrangement joins TRBV5-5 to TRBJ2-2; TRBD2 agrees at 7 bases. CDR1 is SGHKS, CDR2 YYEKEE, per germline (reference sequence). V lost 3 bases, J lost 5 bases, and 16 bases stayed unmatched. The CDR3 contains 18 residues.

This clonotype was detected ten times or more. This chain uses TRBV3-1 with TRBJ2-7, with D maybe TRBD2 (5 bases). V lost 3 bases to trimming and J lost 5 bases, with 14 bases between them. The length of the CDR3 is 14 residues. Germline CDR1 LGHDT, CDR2 YNNKEL (reference sequence). The chain's CDR3 is CASSQMGSENEQYF. CDR3 in DNA: TGTGCCAGCAGCCAGATGGGGAGTGAAAACGAGCAGTACTTC.